This T cell receptor beta chain is from a study of technical replicates of blood from a few donors. V was pared by 0 bases and J by 5 bases, with 6 bases of the junction left unmatched. Germline CDR1 reads MNHEY; CDR2 reads SVGAGI. The CDR3 consists of 15 residues. Clones were read by immunoSEQ multiplex PCR, and TCRdb kept only the in-frame ones, dropping some. The sample has around 100,000 clones, 90% to 95% seen once; the top ten hold around 0.3%. The TCR was taken from a human donor in good health. The V gene is TRBV6-5, the J gene TRBJ2-7; 8 positions agree with TRBD2. The sample taken for sequencing was T cells isolated from PBMCs. CDR3 amino acids: CASSYSWTSHHEQYF. For the CDR3, the DNA is TGTGCCAGCAGTTACTCTTGGACTAGCCACCACGAGCAGTACTTC.